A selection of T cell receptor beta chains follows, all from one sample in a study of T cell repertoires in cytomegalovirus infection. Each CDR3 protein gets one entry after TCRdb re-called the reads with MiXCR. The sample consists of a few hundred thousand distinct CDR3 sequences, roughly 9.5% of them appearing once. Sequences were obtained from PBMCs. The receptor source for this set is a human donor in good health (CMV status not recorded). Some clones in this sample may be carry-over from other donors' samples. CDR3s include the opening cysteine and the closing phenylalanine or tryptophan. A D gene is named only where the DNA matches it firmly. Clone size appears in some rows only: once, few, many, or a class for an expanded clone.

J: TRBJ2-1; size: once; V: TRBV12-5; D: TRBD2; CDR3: CASGLAGANNEQFF; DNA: TGTGCTAGTGGCCTAGCGGGGGCTAACAATGAGCAGTTCTTC
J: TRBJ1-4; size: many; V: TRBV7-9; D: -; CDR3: CASSSPVSWEKLFF; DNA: TGTGCCAGCAGCTCCCCGGTTAGCTGGGAAAAACTGTTTTTT
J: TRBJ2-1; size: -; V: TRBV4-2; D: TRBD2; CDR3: CASRGLAGAGVYNEQFF; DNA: TGTGCCAGCAGAGGTCTAGCGGGGGCAGGGGTTTACAATGAGCAGTTCTTC
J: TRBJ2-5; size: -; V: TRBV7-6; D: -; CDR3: CASSSTESDRQETQYF; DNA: TGTGCCAGCAGCTCAACAGAATCCGACAGACAAGAGACCCAGTACTTC
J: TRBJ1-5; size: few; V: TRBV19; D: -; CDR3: CASSSPGGSYSNQPQHF; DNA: TGTGCCAGTAGTTCCCCTGGTGGCAGTTATAGCAATCAGCCCCAGCATTTT
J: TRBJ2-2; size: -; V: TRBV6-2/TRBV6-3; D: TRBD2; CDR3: CASRRSGSGGTGELFF; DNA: TGTGCCAGCAGACGTAGCGGGAGTGGGGGAACCGGGGAGCTGTTTTTT
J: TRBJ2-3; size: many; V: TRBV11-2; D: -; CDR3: CASRSGTDTQYF; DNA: TGTGCCAGCAGGTCGGGGACAGATACGCAGTATTTT
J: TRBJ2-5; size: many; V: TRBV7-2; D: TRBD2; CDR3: CASSLEASGGQETQYF; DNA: TGTGCCAGCAGCTTAGAAGCTAGCGGAGGACAAGAGACCCAGTACTTC
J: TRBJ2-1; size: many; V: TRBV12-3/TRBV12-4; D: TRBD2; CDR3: CASSLRTSGEGNEQFF; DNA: TGTGCCAGCAGTTTGAGGACTAGCGGGGAAGGAAATGAGCAGTTCTTC
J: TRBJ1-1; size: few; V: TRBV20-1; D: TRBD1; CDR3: CSARFQGALNTEAFF; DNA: TGCAGTGCTAGATTCCAGGGGGCGTTGAACACTGAAGCTTTCTTT
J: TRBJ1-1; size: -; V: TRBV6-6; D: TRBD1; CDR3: CASRKGGGGTEAFF; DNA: TGTGCCAGCAGGAAAGGGGGCGGAGGCACTGAAGCTTTCTTT
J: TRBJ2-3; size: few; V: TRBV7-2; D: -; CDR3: CASSLVVEADTQYF; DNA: TGTGCCAGCAGCTTAGTGGTAGAAGCAGATACGCAGTATTTT
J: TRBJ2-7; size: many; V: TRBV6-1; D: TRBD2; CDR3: CASHTRGDSYEQYF; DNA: TGTGCCTCCCACACACGGGGGGATTCCTACGAGCAGTACTTC
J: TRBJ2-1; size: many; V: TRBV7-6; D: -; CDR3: CASSSLVGVPYNEQFF; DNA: TGTGCCAGCAGCTCCCTAGTGGGAGTCCCCTACAATGAGCAGTTCTTC
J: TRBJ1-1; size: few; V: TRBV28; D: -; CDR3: CASSSGSTETSEAFF; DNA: TGTGCCAGCAGTTCTGGTTCCACAGAAACTTCTGAAGCTTTCTTT
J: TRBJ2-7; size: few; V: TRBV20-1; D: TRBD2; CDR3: CSATLAGGNEQYF; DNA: TGCAGTGCTACTCTAGCGGGAGGAAACGAGCAGTACTTC
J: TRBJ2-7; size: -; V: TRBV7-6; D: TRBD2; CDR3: CASSLERGPSYEQYF; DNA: TGTGCCAGCAGCTTAGAGCGGGGTCCCTCCTACGAGCAGTACTTC
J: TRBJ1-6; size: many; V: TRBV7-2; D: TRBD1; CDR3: CASTFRDRGNSPLHF; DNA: TGTGCCAGCACCTTTAGGGACAGGGGGAATTCACCCCTCCACTTT
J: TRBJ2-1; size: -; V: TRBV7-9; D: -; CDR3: CASSHKTGGPGYNEQFF; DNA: TGTGCCAGCAGCCATAAGACCGGGGGGCCGGGGTACAATGAGCAGTTCTTC
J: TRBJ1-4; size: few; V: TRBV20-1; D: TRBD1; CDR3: CSALEDRGSANEKLFF; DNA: TGCAGTGCTTTAGAAGACAGGGGCTCGGCTAATGAAAAACTGTTTTTT
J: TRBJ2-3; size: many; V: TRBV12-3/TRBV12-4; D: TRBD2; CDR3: CASKRGAGDTQYF; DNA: TGTGCCAGCAAGCGGGGGGCCGGAGATACGCAGTATTTT
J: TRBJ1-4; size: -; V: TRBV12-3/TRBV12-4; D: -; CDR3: CASSRAGTNYEKLFF; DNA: TGTGCCAGCAGCCGCGCCGGGACAAATTATGAAAAACTGTTTTTT